This T cell receptor beta chain was identified during a study of tumor-infiltrating lymphocytes in primary liver carcinoma. On the study more broadly: Samples produced roughly 3.65 to 7.5 million productive TCRbeta reads, comparable across tissue types.

Unsorted whole blood yielded the blood RNA, and germline DNA was also extracted. The study's findings and limits: Bulk, unsorted sampling meant CD4+ and CD8+ repertoires went uncompared. Tumor-adjacent and tumor-blood pairs overlapped less than tumor region pairs did.

Looked up from germline, CDR1 is SQVTM and CDR2 is ANQGSEA. The CDR3 contains 15 residues. V was pared by 4 bases and J by 4 bases, with 19 bases between. A remark on this clonotype: Its target is unknown.

The researchers produced TCR beta cDNA from around 0.5 ug total RNA with a constant-region primer. ARM-PCR was slightly modified, and three nested multiplex PCR rounds with it gave rise to the TCR beta libraries. TRBV1-TRBV30 forward primers and a C-beta reverse primer were used in the first two PCR rounds, which each ran for 9 to 10 cycles. TCRdb re-called the multiplex PCR reads through MiXCR, storing one row per CDR3 protein. The sample has approximately 310,000 distinct CDR3 sequences; approximately 60% are singletons. The source material was peripheral blood. The J gene is TRBJ1-1, the V gene TRBV29-1; no clear D. This sequence was found in a man in his forties with primary liver carcinoma and hepatitis B virus infection. In nucleotides, the CDR3 is TGCAGCGTTGCCCCTGGATGGGGTATGAGCACTGAAGCTTTCTTT. It translates to CSVAPGWGMSTEAFF. The full variable domain, rest sourced from reference TRBV29-1 and TRBJ1-1, is SAVISQKPSRDICQRGTSLTIQCQVDSQVTMMFWYRQQPGQSLTLIATANQGSEATYESGFVIDKFPISRPNLTFSTLTVSNMSPEDSSIYLCSVAPGWGMSTEAFFGQGTRLTVV.